The rows below give T cell receptor beta chains drawn from one sample of a study of OX40 agonist ivuxolimab in advanced cancers. Sequencing was performed with immunoSEQ multiplex PCR; in TCRdb, only in-frame clones are kept and a portion is missing. The table includes about 69,000 clones, nearly 90% detected once. The sequenced sample was CD4+ or CD8+ T cells sorted from blood, obtained in a trial of the OX40 agonist ivuxolimab. These receptor sequences come from an adult with an advanced solid tumor such as melanoma, head and neck, liver or kidney cancer. Both conserved end residues are part of each CDR3. A D gene is named only where the DNA matches it firmly. A row's size may be missing; if present it is once, few, many or a size class.

D	size	V	J	CDR3	DNA
.	.	TRBV28	TRBJ2-7	CASSRGPLTAGSYEQYF	TGTGCCAGCAGCCGCGGGCCCCTCACTGCCGGCTCCTACGAGCAGTACTTC
TRBD1	.	TRBV18	TRBJ2-3	CASSPSLQGISTDTQYF	TGTGCCAGCTCACCATCCCTACAGGGGATTAGCACAGATACGCAGTATTTT
.	.	TRBV6-5	TRBJ2-5	CASSYEGQKNQETQYF	TGTGCCAGCAGTTACGAAGGACAGAAAAACCAAGAGACCCAGTACTTC
.	.	TRBV7-8	TRBJ2-7	CASSLAHILAEQYF	TGTGCCAGCAGCTTAGCGCACATCCTTGCCGAGCAGTACTTC
.	.	TRBV18	TRBJ2-1	CASSPPRGETYNEQFF	TGTGCCAGCTCACCACCGAGGGGGGAGACCTACAATGAGCAGTTCTTC
TRBD1	.	TRBV18	TRBJ2-7	CASSPKGTGVLYEQYF	TGTGCCAGCTCACCAAAAGGGACAGGCGTACTCTACGAGCAGTACTTC
.	.	TRBV2	TRBJ2-7	CASSEEYEQYF	TGTGCCAGCAGTGAAGAGTACGAGCAGTACTTC
TRBD2	.	TRBV7-6	TRBJ2-3	CASGAGLGTDTQYF	TGTGCCAGTGGAGCGGGATTAGGCACAGATACGCAGTATTTT
.	.	TRBV7-2	TRBJ2-7	CASSFGQGRSYEQYF	TGTGCCAGCAGCTTCGGCCAGGGCCGCTCCTACGAGCAGTACTTC
.	few	TRBV10-1	TRBJ1-1	CASSEEDKNTEAFF	TGCGCCAGCAGTGAGGAGGACAAGAACACTGAAGCTTTCTTT
TRBD1	.	TRBV15	TRBJ1-2	CATSRGQGKSNYGYTF	TGTGCCACCAGCAGAGGACAGGGGAAATCTAACTATGGCTACACCTTC
.	.	TRBV28	TRBJ1-5	CASRPQGSGNNQPQHF	TGTGCCAGCAGACCACAGGGTTCGGGGAACAATCAGCCCCAGCATTTT
.	.	TRBV6-1	TRBJ2-7	CASSVGNSYEQYF	TGTGCCAGCAGTGTTGGCAACTCCTACGAGCAGTACTTC
.	.	TRBV2	TRBJ1-2	CASSEVGGSYGYTF	TGTGCCAGCAGTGAAGTGGGGGGCAGCTATGGCTACACCTTC
TRBD1	.	TRBV18	TRBJ2-2	CASSLGTGNTGELFF	TGTGCCAGCTCCCTGGGGACAGGGAACACCGGGGAGCTGTTTTTT
.	.	TRBV6-6	TRBJ2-7	CASNNPRRHPYEQYF	TGTGCCAGCAACAACCCTCGCAGGCATCCCTACGAGCAGTACTTC
.	.	TRBV19	TRBJ2-5	CASSIGTTIQETQYF	TGTGCCAGTAGTATAGGGACTACCATCCAAGAGACCCAGTACTTC
TRBD2	.	TRBV6-6	TRBJ2-1	CASRPGTSRYNEQFF	TGTGCCAGCAGGCCCGGGACTAGTAGGTACAATGAGCAGTTCTTC
TRBD2	.	TRBV19	TRBJ2-5	CASRSSGRGPETQYF	TGTGCCAGTAGGTCTAGCGGGAGGGGTCCGGAGACCCAGTACTTC
TRBD1	once	TRBV18	TRBJ2-7	CASSRGTDHYEQYF	TGTGCCAGCTCCCGTGGGACAGACCACTACGAGCAGTACTTC